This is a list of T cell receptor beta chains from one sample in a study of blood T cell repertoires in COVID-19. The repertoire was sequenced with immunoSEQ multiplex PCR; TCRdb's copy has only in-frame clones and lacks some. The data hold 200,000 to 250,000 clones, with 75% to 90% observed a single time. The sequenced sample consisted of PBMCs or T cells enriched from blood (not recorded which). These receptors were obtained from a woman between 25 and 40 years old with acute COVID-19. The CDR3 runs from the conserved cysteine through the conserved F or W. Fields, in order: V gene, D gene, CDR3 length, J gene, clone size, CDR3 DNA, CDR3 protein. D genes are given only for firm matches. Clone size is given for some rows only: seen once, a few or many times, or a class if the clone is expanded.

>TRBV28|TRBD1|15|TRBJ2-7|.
TGTGCCAGCAGTTCCGCCGGGACAGGAGCCTACGAGCAGTACTTC
CASSSAGTGAYEQYF
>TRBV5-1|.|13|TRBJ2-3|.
TGCGCCAGCAGCTTGGGTGTAACAGGGACGCAGTATTTT
CASSLGVTGTQYF
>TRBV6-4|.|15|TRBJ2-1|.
TGTGCCAGCAGGACCGTTAGTCTCGCGGACAATGAGCAGTTCTTC
CASRTVSLADNEQFF
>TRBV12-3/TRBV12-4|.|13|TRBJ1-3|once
TGTGCCAGCAGTTTAGGTGAGAGAAACACCATATATTTT
CASSLGERNTIYF
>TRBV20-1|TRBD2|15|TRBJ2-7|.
TGCAGTGCTAGTACGCCAGCGGGGGGCTTATACGAGCAGTACTTC
CSASTPAGGLYEQYF
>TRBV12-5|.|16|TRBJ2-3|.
TGTGCTAGTGGACCCTCGACATCGGCGACCGGAGATACGCAGTATTTT
CASGPSTSATGDTQYF
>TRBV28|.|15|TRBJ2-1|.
TGTGCCAGCAGTTTTTACATTTTCGGGGCAGGGGAAGTGTTCTTC
CASSFYIFGAGEVFF
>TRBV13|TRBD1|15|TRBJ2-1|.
TGTGCCAGCAGCATCCGACAGGGGGCGAGGGTTGAGCAGTTCTTC
CASSIRQGARVEQFF
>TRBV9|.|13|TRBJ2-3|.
TGTGCCAGCACCCGAGCGGGCACAGATACGCAGTATTTT
CASTRAGTDTQYF
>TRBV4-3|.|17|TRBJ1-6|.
TGCGCCAGCAGCCAAGTCTGGAGGGGCTCCTATAATTCACCCCTCCACTTT
CASSQVWRGSYNSPLHF
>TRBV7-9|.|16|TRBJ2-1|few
TGTGCCAGCAGCCCAGAAAGGCTAGCGCTATACAATGAGCAGTTCTTC
CASSPERLALYNEQFF
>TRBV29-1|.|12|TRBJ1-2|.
TGCAGCGTTGAAGCCGGGTTATATGGCTACACCTTC
CSVEAGLYGYTF
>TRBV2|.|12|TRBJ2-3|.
TGTGCCAGCAAGTCAGACACAGATACGCAGTATTTT
CASKSDTDTQYF
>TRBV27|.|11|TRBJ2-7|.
TGTGCCAGCGGGAGCCACTACGAGCAGTACTTC
CASGSHYEQYF
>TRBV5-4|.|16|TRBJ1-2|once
TGTGCCAGCAGCTTGCAGGGAACGGAGACTAACTATGGCTACACCTTC
CASSLQGTETNYGYTF
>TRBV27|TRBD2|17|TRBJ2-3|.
TGTGCCAGCAGTTTACTTAGTAGCGGGGGGGCTGTAGATACGCAGTATTTT
CASSLLSSGGAVDTQYF
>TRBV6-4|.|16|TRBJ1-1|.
TGTGCCAGCAGTGACAGGGGGAAAGGTGGATGGCCTGAAGCTTTCTTT
CASSDRGKGGWPEAFF
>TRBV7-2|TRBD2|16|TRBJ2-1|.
TGTGCCAGCAGCGAGACGGGACTAGCGTACTCCGATGAGCAGTTCTTC
CASSETGLAYSDEQFF
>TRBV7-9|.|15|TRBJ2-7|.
TGTGCCAGCAGCCCCGAGACAGGATTCTCCTACGAGCAGTACTTC
CASSPETGFSYEQYF
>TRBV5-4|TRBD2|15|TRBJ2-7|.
TGTGCCAGCAGCCCGGGACTAGCGGGCGCCTACGAGCAGTACTTC
CASSPGLAGAYEQYF
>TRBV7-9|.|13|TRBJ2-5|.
TGTGCCAGCAGCCCGGACAGCCAAGAGACCCAGTACTTC
CASSPDSQETQYF
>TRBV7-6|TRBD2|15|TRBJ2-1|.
TGTGCCAGCAGCAAGGGGGGAGCGGGAGTTTTTGAGCAGTTCTTC
CASSKGGAGVFEQFF
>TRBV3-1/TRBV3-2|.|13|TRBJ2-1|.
TGTGCCAGCAGCTCCGACGCGAGGAATGAGCAGTTCTTC
CASSSDARNEQFF
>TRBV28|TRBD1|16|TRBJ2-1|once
TGTGCCAGCAGTAGACCCGGGACAGGGCGTCTGGATGAGCAGTTCTTC
CASSRPGTGRLDEQFF
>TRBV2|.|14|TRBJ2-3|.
TGTGCCAGCAGTGGGGGCCAGATCACAGATACGCAGTATTTT
CASSGGQITDTQYF
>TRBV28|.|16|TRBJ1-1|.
TGTGCCAGCAGTCCCGGGACTTTTGGGGAGGGCACTGAAGCTTTCTTT
CASSPGTFGEGTEAFF
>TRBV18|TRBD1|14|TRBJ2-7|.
TGTGCCAGCTCACCGGGACAGGGCAACGGGGAGCAGTACTTC
CASSPGQGNGEQYF
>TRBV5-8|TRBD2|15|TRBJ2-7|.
TGTGCCAGCAGCTTGGCCGGACTAGCTCCCGCCGAGCAGTACTTC
CASSLAGLAPAEQYF
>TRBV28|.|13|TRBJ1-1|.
TGTGCCAGCAGCCAGGACTTGAACACTGAAGCTTTCTTT
CASSQDLNTEAFF
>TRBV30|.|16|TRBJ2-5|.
TGTGCCTGGAGTGACCCCCCGCGACAGGTCCAAGAGACCCAGTACTTC
CAWSDPPRQVQETQYF
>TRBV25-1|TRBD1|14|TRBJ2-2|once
TGTGCCAGCGGAAGACAGGGGAACACCGGGGAGCTGTTTTTT
CASGRQGNTGELFF
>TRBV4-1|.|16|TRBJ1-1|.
TGCGCCAGCAGCCACGTCTCTGGGGAAGGACTTATGGTAGCTTTCTTT
CASSHVSGEGLMVAFF
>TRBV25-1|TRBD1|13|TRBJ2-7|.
TGTGCCACCGAGGGACAGGGGGCGGGGGAGCAGTACTTC
CATEGQGAGEQYF
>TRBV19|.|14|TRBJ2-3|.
TGTGCCAGTAGCCTGCGGGAAAGGGGAGATACGCAGTATTTT
CASSLRERGDTQYF
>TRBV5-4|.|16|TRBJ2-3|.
TGTGCCAGCAGCTCCGGGGACTCGCGGACCTCAGATACGCAGTATTTT
CASSSGDSRTSDTQYF
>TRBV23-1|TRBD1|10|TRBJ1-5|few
TGCGCCATTACAGGGGAGCCCCAGCATTTT
CAITGEPQHF
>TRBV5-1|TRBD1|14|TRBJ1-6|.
TGCGCCAGCAGCCGTGGACAGGGGGCTTCACCCCTCCACTTT
CASSRGQGASPLHF
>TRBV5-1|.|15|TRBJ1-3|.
TGCGCCAGCAGCTTAGGACAAAGCTTGTCGGACACCATATATTTT
CASSLGQSLSDTIYF
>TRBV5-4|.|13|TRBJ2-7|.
TGTGCCAGCAGCTGGGGCAGGTCCTACGAGCAGTACTTC
CASSWGRSYEQYF
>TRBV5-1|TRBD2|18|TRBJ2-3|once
TGCGCCAGCAGCGCAAAACAATCCACTAGCGGGGGCACAGATACGCAGTATTTT
CASSAKQSTSGGTDTQYF
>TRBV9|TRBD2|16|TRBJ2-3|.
TGTGCCAGCAGCGTAGTGGGGAGGGCCGGCACAGATACGCAGTATTTT
CASSVVGRAGTDTQYF
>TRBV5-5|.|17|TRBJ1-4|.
TGTGCCAGCAGCTTGGCCCCCTCAGGGTTCCCGAATGAAAAACTGTTTTTT
CASSLAPSGFPNEKLFF
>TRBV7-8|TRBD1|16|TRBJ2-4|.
TGTGCCAGCAGCCCCTGGACAGGGGTTGACCAAAACATTCAGTACTTC
CASSPWTGVDQNIQYF
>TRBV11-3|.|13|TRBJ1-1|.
TGTGCCAGCAGCTTCGGGGTTGACACTGAAGCTTTCTTT
CASSFGVDTEAFF
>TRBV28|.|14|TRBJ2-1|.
TGTGCCAGCAGTTTTACCTTGAGCTACAATGAGCAGTTCTTC
CASSFTLSYNEQFF
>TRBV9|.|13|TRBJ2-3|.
TGTGCCAGCAGCGTAGCCAGGGGAGATACGCAGTATTTT
CASSVARGDTQYF
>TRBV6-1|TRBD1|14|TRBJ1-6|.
TGTGCCAGCAGTGACATCAGGGGGCGCGAACCCCTCCACTTT
CASSDIRGREPLHF
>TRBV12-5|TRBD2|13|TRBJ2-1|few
TGTGCTAGTGGTCCCTCAGCGGGGGATGAGCAGTTCTTC
CASGPSAGDEQFF
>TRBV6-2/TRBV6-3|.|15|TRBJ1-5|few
TGTGCCAGCAGCCATTCCTGGGGAGGTAGTCAGCCCCAGCATTTT
CASSHSWGGSQPQHF
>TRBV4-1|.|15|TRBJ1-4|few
TGCGCCAGCAGCCTTACAGAAATCGCCAATGAAAAACTGTTTTTT
CASSLTEIANEKLFF
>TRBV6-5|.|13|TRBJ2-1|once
TGTGCCAGCAGGGGCGAGAACTACAATGAGCAGTTCTTC
CASRGENYNEQFF
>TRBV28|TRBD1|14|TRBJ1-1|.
TGTGCCAGCAGGCCCCGGGACAGGGGGCACGGAGCTTTCTTT
CASRPRDRGHGAFF
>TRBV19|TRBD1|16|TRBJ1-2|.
TGTGCCAGTAGTATCCACGGACAGGGAGAAATTGATGGCTACACCTTC
CASSIHGQGEIDGYTF
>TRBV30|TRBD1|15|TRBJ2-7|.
TGTGCCTGGAGTACCCCAAGGACAGGGGGGTACGAGCAGTACTTC
CAWSTPRTGGYEQYF
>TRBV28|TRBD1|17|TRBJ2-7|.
TGTGCCAGCAGATCCGGGACCACAGGGGGCGGGGGCCTGGAGCAGTACTTC
CASRSGTTGGGGLEQYF
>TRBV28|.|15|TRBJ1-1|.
TGTGCCAGCAGTTCCCCGGGGGAAGGGAAAGTTGAAGCTTTCTTT
CASSSPGEGKVEAFF
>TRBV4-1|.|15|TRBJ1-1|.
TGCGCCAGCAGCCAAGATTGGGGGGGTGGGACTGAAGCTTTCTTT
CASSQDWGGGTEAFF
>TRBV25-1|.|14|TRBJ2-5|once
TGTGCCAGCAGTGACCCCCCAGGCGTGGAGACCCAGTACTTC
CASSDPPGVETQYF
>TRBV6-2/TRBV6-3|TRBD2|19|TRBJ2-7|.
TGTGCCAGCAGTCACCCGCTACTAGCGGGAGGGCCCCACTCCTACGAGCAGTACTTC
CASSHPLLAGGPHSYEQYF
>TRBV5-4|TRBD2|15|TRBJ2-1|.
TGTGCCAGCAGCCGGGGACTAGCGGGGAGTAATGAGCAGTTCTTC
CASSRGLAGSNEQFF